Presented here are 30 T cell receptor beta chains from one specimen sequenced in a study of cytomegalovirus exposure and HLA in healthy donors. Amplification used 60 Vbeta primers and 13 Jbeta primers. The table came from immunoSEQ multiplex PCR; TCRdb's copy has only in-frame clones and leaves some out. The sample lists about 150,000 clones, roughly 87% occurring once. The sequencing input was PBMCs. The source is a woman aged 35 to 49 in good health and CMV-seronegative.

The chain recombines TRBV5-4 with TRBJ1-1, with 7 bases lining up with TRBD1. Germline-derived CDR1 and CDR2 are SGHNT and YYREEE (reference sequence). Trimming took 3 bases from V and 3 from J; bases not matched to a gene: 8. The CDR3 is 15 amino acids. The CDR3 region is CASSSGDRGYTEAFF. The CDR3 DNA is TGTGCCAGCAGCTCAGGGGACAGAGGGTACACTGAAGCTTTCTTT.

V gene TRBV7-2 combines with J gene TRBJ1-1, with 7 bases matching TRBD1. This CDR3 region has 13 residues. V shed 4 bases and J 12 bases; nucleotides not matched to a gene: 11. The germline gives CDR1 SGHTA, CDR2 FQGNSA. Here the CDR3 reads CASSSSWTGQTFF. DNA of the CDR3: TGTGCCAGCAGCTCAAGCTGGACAGGTCAAACTTTCTTT.

CDR3 amino acids: CASSPYCTGTDTQYF. CDR3 bases: TGTGCCAGCAGCCCTTATTGTACCGGGACAGATACGCAGTATTTT. The rearrangement joins TRBV21-1 to TRBJ2-3; the D call in the table, TRBD2, was not verified against the DNA. TRBV21-1 is a pseudogene segment. This CDR3 is built from 15 residues.

This chain uses TRBV6-6 with TRBJ1-3; D perhaps matches TRBD1 (5 bases). The CDR3 runs to 13 residues. Trimming stripped 11 bases from V and 2 bases from J, with 13 bases between. Germline CDR1 reads MNHNY; CDR2 reads SVGAGI (reference sequence). For the CDR3, the DNA is TGTGCCGCCGGGCGACAGACTGGAAACACCATATATTTT. Translating it yields CAAGRQTGNTIYF.

The chain has TRBV5-4 and TRBJ1-3, with 7 positions matching TRBD1. Germline V lookup: CDR1 SGHNT, CDR2 YYREEE (reference sequence). V lost 4 bases and J lost 0; bases outside the gene matches: 4. The CDR3 consists of 15 residues. CDR3 DNA: TGTGCCAGCAGCGCTGGGACAGACTCTGGAAACACCATATATTTT. Protein: CASSAGTDSGNTIYF.

The chain is built from TRBV4-1 and TRBJ1-2, with 8 bases that match TRBD1. Per germline, CDR1 MGHRA and CDR2 YSYEKL. V was pared by 4 bases and J by 3 bases, with 7 bases of the junction left unmatched. This CDR3 region has 15 residues. CDR3 protein: CASSRKQGGDYGYTF. The CDR3 nucleotides read TGCGCCAGCAGCCGGAAACAGGGGGGGGACTATGGCTACACCTTC.

The V call is TRBV29-1, the J call TRBJ2-5, with D maybe TRBD2 (5 bases). The V and J ends lost 4 bases and 10 bases respectively, with 13 bases between them. Looked up from germline, CDR1 is SQVTM and CDR2 is ANQGSEA. CDR3 length equals 11 residues. The CDR3 sequence: CSVARDTSQYF. The CDR3 bases are TGCAGCGTTGCGAGGGATACGAGCCAGTACTTC.

This chain uses TRBV19 with TRBJ2-2; D gene unclear. Germline V CDR1 and CDR2: LNHDA, SQIVND (reference sequence). The CDR3 extends over 13 amino acids. V gave up 4 bases and J gave up 1 base, with 4 bases separating them. Written as DNA, the CDR3 is TGTGCCAGTAGTACCAAGAACACCGGGGAGCTGTTTTTT. This gives the protein CASSTKNTGELFF.

The rearrangement links TRBV21-1 to TRBJ2-2; no check of the table's D call, TRBD2, against the DNA was made. TRBV21-1 is a recognized pseudogene. The CDR3 length is 14 residues. CDR3 nucleotide sequence: TGTACCAGCAGCATACGGGGGAACACCGGGGAGCTGTTTTTT. It specifies CTSSIRGNTGELFF.

This clone occurred once. The rearrangement uses TRBV5-4 and TRBJ1-2; D ambiguous. This CDR3 is 16 amino acids long. Germline V gives CDR1 SGHNT, CDR2 YYREEE (reference sequence). V was cut by 0 bases and J by 3 bases, with 15 bases left in between. The CDR3 region is CASSLGGVRYDYGYTF. For the CDR3, the DNA is TGTGCCAGCAGCTTGGGCGGGGTCCGGTATGACTATGGCTACACCTTC.

V and J are TRBV7-9 and TRBJ2-1, with 10 bases aligning to TRBD2. The CDR3 extends over 15 amino acids. CDR1 SEHNR and CDR2 FQNEAQ come from the germline V gene (reference sequence). The V segment lost 5 bases and the J segment 6 bases; nucleotides outside the gene matches: 7. The CDR3 spells CASSPSSGRSNEQFF. In DNA, the CDR3 is TGTGCCAGCAGCCCGAGTAGCGGGAGGAGCAATGAGCAGTTCTTC.

This rearrangement joins TRBV9 to TRBJ2-5; 8 nucleotides agree with TRBD1. V gave up 0 bases and J gave up 7 bases; unmatched junction bases: 5. Germline CDR1 SGDLS, CDR2 YYNGEE. The CDR3 is made up of 14 amino acids. The CDR3 is CASSVGDRGGTQYF. The CDR3 DNA follows: TGTGCCAGCAGCGTAGGTGACAGGGGAGGGACCCAGTACTTC.

The chain employs TRBV27 and TRBJ2-6; D is undetermined. Germline V gives CDR1 MNHEY, CDR2 SMNVEV (reference sequence). The CDR3 sequence is 17 residues long. With 4 bases removed from V and 0 bases from J, the gap between germline ends came to 13 bases. The CDR3 region is CASSSLLFNSGANVLTF. The DNA for the CDR3 is TGTGCCAGCAGTTCCCTACTCTTCAACTCTGGGGCCAACGTCCTGACTTTC.

The DNA for the CDR3 is TGTGCCAGCTCACCGGGACTATACACCGGGGAGCTGTTTTTT. It is translated as CASSPGLYTGELFF. The rearrangement links TRBV18 to TRBJ2-2; 7 bases match TRBD2. Germline CDR1 is KGHSH and CDR2 is LQKENI. The J segment lost 3 bases and the V segment lost 3 bases, leaving 1 base of the junction unmatched. The CDR3 is 14 residues long.

V gene TRBV6-5 combines with J gene TRBJ2-5, with D tentatively TRBD1 (5 bases). This CDR3 has 14 amino acids. CDR1 is MNHEY, CDR2 SVGAGI, per germline. Trimming pared 6 bases from V and 4 bases from J, leaving 15 bases between. CDR3 amino acids: CASSSRARGETQYF. The DNA for the CDR3 is TGTGCCAGCAGCTCCAGAGCTAGGGGAGAGACCCAGTACTTC.

This chain connects TRBV30 to TRBJ2-3; D unresolved. Trimming removed 4 bases from V and 6 bases from J, with 8 bases in between. Germline loops: CDR1 GTSNPN, CDR2 SVGIG (reference sequence). The CDR3 has 11 residues. The CDR3 DNA follows: TGTGCCTGGATTTCCCGGGATACGCAGTATTTT. This codes for CAWISRDTQYF.

Remarks on this clone: At one end the junction does not follow the germline gene, possibly because of a read error. This chain connects TRBV7-9 to TRBJ1-1; D possibly corresponds to TRBD1 (5 bases). Germline V gene data show CDR1 as SEHNR and CDR2 as FQNEAQ (reference sequence). The CDR3 is 13 residues long. The CDR3 is CSSSLSGFTEAFF. The DNA of the CDR3 is TGTTCCAGCAGCTTATCAGGGTTCACTGAAGCTTTCTTT.

The chain carries TRBV6-5 and TRBJ1-6; 9 nucleotides match TRBD1. J lost 10 bases, V lost 6 bases, and 4 bases had no gene match. Per the germline V gene, CDR1 is MNHEY and CDR2 is SVGAGI. This CDR3 has 13 amino acids. The CDR3 region is CASRGQGGSPLHF. In nucleotides, the CDR3 is TGTGCCAGCAGGGGACAGGGCGGGTCACCCCTCCACTTT.

This chain uses TRBV6-5 with TRBJ1-1; D is unresolved. V dropped 7 bases and J dropped 1 base, with 16 bases sitting between them. From germline, CDR1 is MNHEY and CDR2 SVGAGI. The CDR3 covers 15 residues. The CDR3 DNA follows: TGTGCCAGCACCCCCCGGTCGGCGGGGAACACTGAAGCTTTCTTT. It codes for CASTPRSAGNTEAFF.

This sequence joins TRBV5-6 and TRBJ2-7, with TRBD2 identical over 7 bases. Per the germline V gene, CDR1 is SGHDT and CDR2 is YYEEEE. This CDR3 has 18 amino acids. With 0 bases clipped from V and 2 bases from J, the junction kept 14 bases outside the gene matches. The CDR3 sequence is CASSLASAHQREAYEQYF. The CDR3 DNA reads TGTGCCAGCAGCTTGGCGTCGGCGCACCAGCGGGAAGCCTACGAGCAGTACTTC.

The chain recombines TRBV6-6 with TRBJ1-1, with D maybe TRBD1 (5 bases). This CDR3 has 12 amino acids. The V gene's germline CDR1 is MNHNY and CDR2 SVGAGI (reference sequence). V shed 4 bases and J shed 8 bases, with 11 bases lying between them. DNA of the CDR3: TGTGCCAGCAGTTTAGACAGCCGCGAAGCTTTCTTT. Translated, it gives CASSLDSREAFF.

This chain links TRBV27 with TRBJ1-5; weak D call: TRBD1 (6 bases). The CDR3 covers 13 residues. The germline V gene has CDR1 MNHEY and CDR2 SMNVEV (reference sequence). V lost 1 base, J lost 7 bases, and 8 bases lay in between. The chain's CDR3 is CASSLYTGQPQHF. The CDR3 DNA reads as TGTGCCAGCAGTTTATACACAGGGCAGCCCCAGCATTTT.

The V and J genes are TRBV5-1 and TRBJ1-6; 7 bases map to TRBD1. CDR3 length: 14 residues. J lost 6 bases, V lost 4 bases, and 4 bases had no gene match. Germline-derived CDR1 and CDR2 are SGHRS and YFSETQ. CDR3 region: CASSLDRSNSPLHF. The CDR3, as DNA: TGCGCCAGCAGCCTGGACAGGAGTAATTCACCCCTCCACTTT.

Comments on this clone: One junction end disagrees with the germline gene, perhaps due to a read error. The chain employs TRBV7-9 and TRBJ2-7; D perhaps matches TRBD1 (5 bases). Per germline, CDR1 SEHNR and CDR2 FQNEAQ (reference sequence). This CDR3 contains 14 residues. The CDR3 sequence is CASSSTGRQGVSDF. CDR3 sequence (DNA): TGTGCCAGCAGCTCTACCGGCCGACAAGGGGTTTCCGACTTC.

The sample holds a few counts of this clone. V usage is TRBV6-1 and J usage is TRBJ2-3; possibly TRBD2 for D (6 bases). The V gene's germline CDR1 is MNHNS and CDR2 SASEGT. The CDR3 has 15 amino acids. Trimming left V 0 bases short and J 6 bases short, with 13 bases between. Written as DNA, the CDR3 is TGTGCCAGCAGTGAAGCACACGGGAGAGGGGATACGCAGTATTTT. Protein product: CASSEAHGRGDTQYF.

This chain joins TRBV5-4 and TRBJ2-1; no clear D gene. The CDR3 contains 13 residues. V was clipped by 1 base and J by 5 bases, with 7 bases between them. From germline, CDR1 is SGHNT and CDR2 YYREEE (reference sequence). The CDR3 region is CASSLYRDNEQFF. CDR3 in DNA: TGTGCCAGCAGCTTGTACCGGGACAATGAGCAGTTCTTC. Variable domain in full (rest from reference TRBV5-4 and TRBJ2-1): ETGVTQSPTHLIKTRGQQVTLRCSSQSGHNTVSWYQQALGQGPQFIFQYYREEENGRGNFPPRFSGLQFPNYSSELNVNALELDDSALYLCASSLYRDNEQFFGPGTRLTVL.

The genes are TRBV6-5 and TRBJ2-2; D is ambiguous. The V end was cut by 2 bases, the J end by 8 bases, with 3 bases between. This CDR3 is 11 amino acids long. Looked up from germline, CDR1 is MNHEY and CDR2 is SVGAGI. CDR3 protein: CASSYQGELFF. Written as DNA, the CDR3 is TGTGCCAGCAGTTACCAAGGGGAGCTGTTTTTT.

This clone showed up just once. The CDR3 reads CASSLAGEVNQPQHF. Here the CDR3 DNA reads TGCGCCAGCAGCTTGGCCGGGGAGGTCAATCAGCCCCAGCATTTT. The rearrangement joins TRBV5-1 to TRBJ1-5; D remains unclear. This CDR3 region has 15 residues. Germline lookup yields CDR1 SGHRS and CDR2 YFSETQ. V was pared by 0 bases and J by 3 bases, with 10 bases between.

The chain carries TRBV6-6 and TRBJ2-7; no clear D gene. The germline V and J ends were trimmed by 5 bases and 2 bases, with 13 bases remaining between them. The germline V gene encodes CDR1 MNHNY and CDR2 SVGAGI (reference sequence). The CDR3 is made up of 14 amino acids. CDR3 sequence reads: CASSPNGETYEQYF. CDR3 in DNA: TGTGCCAGCAGTCCTAACGGAGAGACCTACGAGCAGTACTTC.

The chain recombines TRBV19 with TRBJ1-5; D possibly corresponds to TRBD1 (6 bases). The CDR3 totals 15 residues. V lost 1 base, J lost 5 bases, and 12 bases lay in between. Germline-derived CDR1 and CDR2 are LNHDA and SQIVND (reference sequence). The CDR3 nucleotides are TGTGCCAGTAGTATAGGGGGGGGCAGGGATCAGCCCCAGCATTTT. Amino acid sequence: CASSIGGGRDQPQHF.